Given below is one T cell receptor beta chain in context. The antigen is undetermined. Clones were sequenced by immunoSEQ multiplex PCR, and TCRdb holds only the in-frame ones, with some missing. The profile shows approximately 320,000 clones, 67% of them singletons. The CDR3 runs to 17 residues. Germline V lookup: CDR1 ENHRY, CDR2 SYGVKD. V was trimmed by 5 bases and J by 0 bases, leaving 16 bases between them. The sample is drawn from a study of cytotoxic CD8 clonotypes in ibrutinib-treated CLL. Study-wide context: Specimens for response were gathered following a median about 11 months of therapy, spanning 6 to 36. Overall study results and limits: Higher clonality was seen at ibrutinib response and a return toward baseline at progression.

Cryopreserved PBMCs supplied roughly 2.1 micrograms of genomic DNA for TCR beta libraries. This clonotype was sampled from a human donor with chronic lymphocytic leukemia. The chain carries TRBV10-3 and TRBJ1-4, with a possible D match to TRBD1 (6 bases). The sequences come from PBMCs, collected after 36 months of ibrutinib treatment. The CDR3 DNA follows: TGTGCCATCAGTCAACAGGGAATGCTGACAACTAATGAAAAACTGTTTTTT. Protein sequence: CAISQQGMLTTNEKLFF.